This TCR beta chain emerged from a study of radiotherapy plus CTLA-4 blockade in lung cancer. Notes on this clone: What it binds is not known.

Method: immunoSEQ multiplex PCR; TCRdb's copy keeps in-frame clones and lacks some. The top ten hold 6.5% to 9.5% of the sample, which has tens of thousands of clones, around four fifths seen once. The CDR3 has 12 amino acids. V dropped 7 bases and J dropped 1; count of bases not matched to a gene: 2. Germline values: CDR1 SQVTM, CDR2 ANQGSEA. Overall study findings and caveats: TCR clones originating in tumors grew in number in blood after radiotherapy plus ipilimumab.

Sequencing used peripheral blood, obtained from a patient treated with radiotherapy plus ipilimumab. The receptor's source is a human donor with non-small cell lung cancer who had stable disease on radiotherapy plus ipilimumab. This chain uses TRBV29-1 with TRBJ2-7; 9 bases align to TRBD2. The CDR3 nucleotides read TGCAGCGCCGCGGGGGGGTCCTACGAGCAGTACTTC. Translation gives CSAAGGSYEQYF.